The entry below describes one TCR beta chain. The data are from a study of neoadjuvant nivolumab and ipilimumab in lung cancer. V dropped 4 bases and J dropped 2 bases, with 11 bases sitting between them. This CDR3 contains 14 residues. Germline V gene sequence: CDR1 SGHVS, CDR2 FQNEAQ. Generated by immunoSEQ multiplex PCR, the TCRdb table keeps only in-frame clones and is missing some. The sample contains about 7,000 clones, approximately 88% of which appear only once. The sequencing here drew on tumor tissue, taken after neoadjuvant nivolumab, alone or with ipilimumab, at or shortly before surgery. The chain links TRBV7-8 to TRBJ1-1; D not resolved. The receptor's source is an adult with non-small cell lung cancer. As DNA, the CDR3 is TGTGCCAGCAGCTGGATTAATACCAACACTGAAGCTTTCTTT. Amino acid sequence: CASSWINTNTEAFF.